The entry that follows covers one T cell receptor (beta chain) sequence. The sample is drawn from a study of blood T cell repertoires in COVID-19. Study at large: Samples representing acute and convalescent COVID-19 were sourced from the United States, Italy and Spain. Sources were T cells, B-cell-depleted T cells, or PBMCs; the material itself was cDNA or gDNA.

Original analysis: Amplifying reference gene primers gave estimates of nucleated cell counts. Some clones are missing from TCRdb's copy, which holds only in-frame ones; the method was immunoSEQ multiplex PCR. The V and J calls and clone size are taken from that table; D and trimming were inferred from the DNA. The sample contains 250,000 to 350,000 clones, 80% to 90% of which appear only once. The clonotype originates from a man younger than 45 with acute or convalescent COVID-19. Sequenced material: peripheral blood.

The CDR3 region is CASSDQGVTDTQYF. Written as DNA, the CDR3 is TGTGCCAGTTCCGACCAAGGGGTGACAGATACGCAGTATTTT. The chain employs TRBV28 and TRBJ2-3, with D tentatively TRBD1 (5 bases). CDR3 length: 14 residues. V lost 9 bases, J lost 3 bases, and 16 bases lay in between. Germline lookup yields CDR1 MDHEN and CDR2 SYDVKM.